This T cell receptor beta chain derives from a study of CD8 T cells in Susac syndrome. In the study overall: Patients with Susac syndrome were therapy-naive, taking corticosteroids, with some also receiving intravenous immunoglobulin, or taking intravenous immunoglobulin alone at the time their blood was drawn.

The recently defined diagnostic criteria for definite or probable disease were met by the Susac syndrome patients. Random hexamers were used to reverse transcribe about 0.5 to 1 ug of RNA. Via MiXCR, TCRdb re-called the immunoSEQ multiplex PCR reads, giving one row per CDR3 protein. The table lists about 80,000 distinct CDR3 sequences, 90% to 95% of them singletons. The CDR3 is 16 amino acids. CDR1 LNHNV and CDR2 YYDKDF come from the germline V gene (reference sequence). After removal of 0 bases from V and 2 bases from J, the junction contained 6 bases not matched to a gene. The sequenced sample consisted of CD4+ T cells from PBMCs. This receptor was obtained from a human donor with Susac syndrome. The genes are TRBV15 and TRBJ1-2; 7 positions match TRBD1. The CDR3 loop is CATSRDRTGSNYGYTF. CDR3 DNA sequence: TGTGCCACCAGCAGAGATAGGACAGGATCGAACTATGGCTACACCTTC.